The source of this T cell receptor (beta chain) is a study of blood T cells in healthy people across ages. Whole-study findings and limits: The unknown donor CMV status may have confounded expanded clonotype changes.

Alongside a J-beta primer mix, a sample-barcoded 5' primer served in a second PCR lasting about 7 to 11 cycles. TCRdb fed the 5' RACE reads into MiXCR, producing one record per CDR3 protein. The sample records just under 750,000 distinct CDR3 sequences, around a fifth being singletons. This clonotype was observed many times. The antigen is undetermined. For every donor, a draw yielded around 10 milliliters of peripheral blood. Total RNA was isolated from each sample in quantities of at least 6 micrograms. The CDR3 is made up of 16 amino acids. V dropped 6 bases and J dropped 3 bases, with 20 bases sitting between them. The V gene's germline CDR1 is MDHEN and CDR2 SYDVKM.

Sequenced sample: blood. The J gene is TRBJ1-1, the V gene TRBV28; the D is unclear. The clonotype originates from a man in his sixties or seventies in good health. The CDR3 is CASSYPPGRSHTEAFF. The CDR3 DNA reads as TGTGCCAGCAGCTATCCTCCCGGTAGGAGCCACACTGAAGCTTTCTTT.